This TCR beta chain was sequenced in a study of PD-1 blockade in classical Hodgkin lymphoma. Study as a whole: A 3 mg/kg intravenous dose of nivolumab was received by patients every 2 weeks. Study-level findings and limits: While CD8+ TCR diversity did not rise significantly by C4D1, CD4+ TCR diversity did.

Noted time point: cycle 4 day 1 (C4D1), after about 6 weeks of nivolumab. All the patients suffered relapse after autologous stem cell transplantation, and brentuximab vedotin exposure differed. From thawed PBMCs, CD4+ T cells were purified using magnetic negative selection. A remark on this clone: Its antigen is not identified.

Assay: immunoSEQ multiplex PCR; the TCRdb copy retains only in-frame clones and omits some. The repertoire includes tens of thousands of clones, over 75% of them detected once, and 3.1% sits in the top ten. The CDR3 runs to 13 residues. V shed 5 bases and J shed 4 bases, with 11 bases lying between them. Germline V gene lookup returns CDR1 SGHTA and CDR2 FQGTGA. The chain employs TRBV7-3 and TRBJ2-5; a weak D match, TRBD2 (5 bases). The TCR was taken from a human donor with classical Hodgkin lymphoma. The input for sequencing was CD4+ T cells from blood, taken before the fourth cycle of nivolumab. The CDR3 sequence is CASSQLEGETQYF. The CDR3 DNA reads as TGTGCCAGCAGCCAACTAGAAGGAGAGACCCAGTACTTC.